These T cell receptor beta chains were read from a single sample in a study of TIL therapy for anti-PD-1-resistant metastatic lung cancer. The protocol was immunoSEQ multiplex PCR, while the TCRdb copy is restricted to in-frame clones and leaves out a portion. The sample holds tens of thousands of clones, around 67% seen once. Sequenced here: blood, sampled at baseline. The receptors stem from a person aged 25-79 years with non-small cell lung cancer. The CDR3 runs from the conserved cysteine through the conserved F or W. A D gene is named only where the DNA matches it firmly. Only part of the rows carry a size: once, few, many, or a class if the clone is expanded.

D: .; J: TRBJ2-7; V: TRBV6-5; size: .; CDR3: CASSLGGNEQYF; DNA: TGTGCCAGCAGCTTAGGGGGGAACGAGCAGTACTTC
D: .; J: TRBJ2-7; V: TRBV19; size: .; CDR3: CASSRRLSYEQYF; DNA: TGTGCCAGTAGCCGTAGACTCTCCTACGAGCAGTACTTC
D: .; J: TRBJ1-5; V: TRBV5-1; size: few; CDR3: CASSLLPQSNQPQHF; DNA: TGCGCCAGCAGCTTGTTACCCCAGAGCAATCAGCCCCAGCATTTT
D: .; J: TRBJ2-6; V: TRBV19; size: .; CDR3: CASSHLQGSGANVLTF; DNA: TGTGCCAGTAGTCACTTACAGGGCTCTGGGGCCAACGTCCTGACTTTC
D: TRBD1; J: TRBJ2-1; V: TRBV30; size: .; CDR3: CAWTVGTGVRNEQFF; DNA: TGTGCCTGGACGGTCGGGACAGGGGTTCGCAATGAGCAGTTCTTC
D: TRBD1; J: TRBJ1-2; V: TRBV27; size: .; CDR3: CASSKGQGSGYTF; DNA: TGTGCCAGCAGTAAGGGACAGGGGTCCGGCTACACCTTC
D: .; J: TRBJ2-5; V: TRBV5-1; size: .; CDR3: CASSPTGFKETQYF; DNA: TGCGCCAGCAGCCCCACAGGATTTAAAGAGACCCAGTACTTC
D: .; J: TRBJ2-7; V: TRBV7-6; size: few; CDR3: CASSFGSEQYF; DNA: TGTGCCAGCAGCTTCGGCTCCGAGCAGTACTTC
D: .; J: TRBJ1-1; V: TRBV5-4; size: .; CDR3: CASSPLDMNTEAFF; DNA: TGTGCCAGCAGCCCATTGGACATGAACACTGAAGCTTTCTTT
D: TRBD1; J: TRBJ1-3; V: TRBV11-2; size: .; CDR3: CASSFDRVAGNTIYF; DNA: TGTGCCAGCAGCTTTGACAGGGTGGCAGGAAACACCATATATTTT
D: .; J: TRBJ1-5; V: TRBV6-5; size: .; CDR3: CASSLGGRQPQHF; DNA: TGTGCCAGCAGTCTTGGCGGAAGGCAGCCCCAGCATTTT
D: TRBD2; J: TRBJ2-3; V: TRBV2; size: .; CDR3: CASTGLAGGLDTQYF; DNA: TGTGCCAGCACTGGACTAGCGGGGGGGTTAGATACGCAGTATTTT
D: TRBD1; J: TRBJ1-1; V: TRBV2; size: few; CDR3: CASSVFGQENTEAFF; DNA: TGTGCCAGCAGTGTGTTCGGACAGGAGAACACTGAAGCTTTCTTT
D: .; J: TRBJ2-7; V: TRBV7-6; size: .; CDR3: CASSLGQPAGEQYF; DNA: TGTGCCAGCAGCTTGGGGCAGCCCGCAGGCGAGCAGTACTTC
D: .; J: TRBJ2-7; V: TRBV18; size: .; CDR3: CASSPRGLGQTYEQYF; DNA: TGTGCCAGCTCACCACGGGGGTTGGGCCAAACCTACGAGCAGTACTTC
D: TRBD1; J: TRBJ1-5; V: TRBV19; size: few; CDR3: CASSARQGANNQPQHF; DNA: TGTGCCAGTAGTGCCCGTCAGGGGGCGAACAATCAGCCCCAGCATTTT
D: TRBD2; J: TRBJ2-2; V: TRBV7-3; size: .; CDR3: CASSTSGSNTGELFF; DNA: TGTGCCAGCAGCACTAGCGGGAGTAACACCGGGGAGCTGTTTTTT
D: TRBD1; J: TRBJ1-2; V: TRBV28; size: .; CDR3: CASSKTGRGYTF; DNA: TGTGCCAGCAGTAAGACAGGGCGTGGCTACACCTTC
D: .; J: TRBJ1-1; V: TRBV4-1; size: few; CDR3: CASSQGQGVNTEAFF; DNA: TGCGCCAGCAGCCAGGGGCAAGGGGTGAACACTGAAGCTTTCTTT
D: .; J: TRBJ2-7; V: TRBV15; size: .; CDR3: CATSMGITYEQYF; DNA: TGTGCCACCAGCATGGGAATTACCTACGAGCAGTACTTC
D: TRBD1; J: TRBJ2-2; V: TRBV27; size: .; CDR3: CASTLGQGARTGELFF; DNA: TGTGCCAGCACCTTAGGACAGGGGGCGCGCACCGGGGAGCTGTTTTTT
D: .; J: TRBJ1-4; V: TRBV5-1; size: once; CDR3: CASSDRGAEGEKLFF; DNA: TGCGCCAGCAGCGACCGAGGCGCCGAGGGTGAAAAACTGTTTTTT
D: .; J: TRBJ2-3; V: TRBV18; size: once; CDR3: CASSPGTDTQYF; DNA: TGTGCCAGCTCACCGGGGACGGATACGCAGTATTTT
D: TRBD1; J: TRBJ2-7; V: TRBV27; size: few; CDR3: CASSPRTGAFEQYF; DNA: TGTGCCAGCAGTCCCCGGACAGGGGCGTTCGAGCAGTACTTC
D: .; J: TRBJ2-7; V: TRBV4-3; size: .; CDR3: CASSQDASSYEQYF; DNA: TGCGCCAGCAGCCAAGATGCCTCCTCCTACGAGCAGTACTTC
D: TRBD2; J: TRBJ2-7; V: TRBV29-1; size: .; CDR3: CSVEEIPQRGPWKQYF; DNA: TGCAGCGTTGAAGAAATCCCGCAGCGGGGGCCGTGGAAGCAGTACTTC
D: .; J: TRBJ2-1; V: TRBV2; size: .; CDR3: CASSAGQYNEQFF; DNA: TGTGCCAGCAGTGCCGGACAGTACAATGAGCAGTTCTTC
D: .; J: TRBJ1-1; V: TRBV28; size: few; CDR3: CASSSPPGGGRTEAFF; DNA: TGTGCCAGCAGTTCACCGCCGGGCGGGGGCAGGACTGAAGCTTTCTTT
D: TRBD1; J: TRBJ1-6; V: TRBV28; size: few; CDR3: CASSLYRGGSPLHF; DNA: TGTGCCAGCAGTTTATACAGGGGTGGTTCACCCCTCCACTTT
D: TRBD1; J: TRBJ1-2; V: TRBV16; size: .; CDR3: CASSRQGNYGYTF; DNA: TGTGCCAGCAGCCGACAGGGTAACTATGGCTACACCTTC
D: .; J: TRBJ1-4; V: TRBV28; size: .; CDR3: CASSKGGVANEKLFF; DNA: TGTGCCAGCAGTAAGGGTGGGGTAGCTAATGAAAAACTGTTTTTT
D: TRBD1; J: TRBJ1-1; V: TRBV7-6; size: .; CDR3: CASSPQAGGLNTEAFF; DNA: TGTGCCAGCAGCCCCCAGGCAGGGGGCTTGAACACTGAAGCTTTCTTT